These 13 T cell receptor beta chains were all obtained from the same sample, sequenced in a study of beta chain features in type 1 diabetes. Whole-study findings and limits: TCRB CDR3 length was moderately but significantly reduced in all four CD4+ subsets of Type 1 diabetes patients.

These receptors' antigens are unknown. Sequenced material consisted of expressed TCRB transcripts (all of the isolated RNA was reverse transcribed). The table came from immunoSEQ multiplex PCR; TCRdb's copy has only in-frame clones and leaves some out. The table shows about 120,000 clones, with around a sixth occurring only once. Sequenced material: central memory CD4+ T cells from blood. The receptors derive from a man aged 18-30 years with type 1 diabetes.

This clone was detected a few times. J is TRBJ2-3 and V is TRBV5-1; D is undetermined. Germline CDR1 SGHRS, CDR2 YFSETQ. The V end lost 4 bases, the J end lost 1 base, and 13 bases lay between the germline ends. This CDR3 region has 15 residues. In DNA, the CDR3 is TGCGCCAGCAGCGACCAACCAAGGGGCACAGATACGCAGTATTTT. It yields the protein CASSDQPRGTDTQYF.

This clone was recorded a few times. This chain links TRBV23-1 with TRBJ1-5, with D hard to call. TRBV23-1 is recorded as an ORF, its role being uncertain. This CDR3 region has 15 residues. The V end was cut by 4 bases, the J end by 2 bases, with 12 bases between. CDR3 sequence: CASSLGSDGNQPQHF. CDR3 bases: TGCGCCAGCAGTCTGGGGTCAGACGGCAATCAGCCCCAGCATTTT.

This clone was counted between two and nine times. This chain connects TRBV23-1 to TRBJ2-5; TRBD1 agrees at 9 bases. TRBV23-1 is an ORF, and what it does is uncertain. The CDR3 runs 16 residues. The J segment lost 5 bases and the V segment lost 1 base, leaving 8 bases of the junction unmatched. The CDR3 DNA is TGCGCCAGCAGTCAATGCCCCGGGACAGGGAGGGAGACCCAGTACTTC. This sequence encodes CASSQCPGTGRETQYF.

As regards this clone: At the DNA level, this CDR3 is encoded by other sequences in the same sample as well. The genes are TRBV9 and TRBJ2-3, with 10 bases identical to TRBD2. The length of the CDR3 is 15 residues. The V gene's germline CDR1 is SGDLS and CDR2 YYNGEE. V lost 2 bases and J lost 3; bases outside the gene matches: 3. The DNA for the CDR3 is TGTGCCAGCAGCGTTGGAGCGGGAGGGACAGATACGCAGTATTTT. This translates into CASSVGAGGTDTQYF.

This clone was detected only a few times. The chain links TRBV30 to TRBJ1-5, with 7 bases identical to TRBD1. CDR1 GTSNPN and CDR2 SVGIG come from the germline V gene (reference sequence). The CDR3 contains 14 residues. Trimming cost V 0 bases and J 6 bases; bases outside gene matches: 5. In nucleotides, the CDR3 is TGTGCCTGGAGTGTAACGACAGGGATTCAGCCCCAGCATTTT. Protein: CAWSVTTGIQPQHF.

This clone turned up a few times. The chain has TRBV2 and TRBJ2-1; D is ambiguous. The CDR3 length is 13 residues. Per the germline V gene, CDR1 is SNHLY and CDR2 is FYNNEI. Trimming pared 6 bases from V and 9 bases from J, leaving 15 bases between. This CDR3 reads CASSISREGEQFF. The CDR3 region has the DNA TGTGCCAGCAGCATTTCTAGGGAAGGTGAGCAGTTCTTC.

The table lists this clone with a count of one. CDR3 in amino acids: CAWSVSVWETQYF. The CDR3 DNA follows: TGTGCCTGGAGTGTATCGGTGTGGGAGACCCAGTACTTC. This chain links TRBV30 with TRBJ2-5, with D unresolved. CDR3 length: 13 amino acids. Germline V gene sequence: CDR1 GTSNPN, CDR2 SVGIG (reference sequence). V shed 0 bases and J shed 5 bases, with 10 bases lying between them. Full variable domain (rest looked up from reference TRBV30 and TRBJ2-5): SQTIHQWPATLVQPVGSPLSLECTVEGTSNPNLYWYRQAAGRGLQLLFYSVGIGQISSEVPQNLSASRPQDRQFILSSKKLLLSDSGFYLCAWSVSVWETQYFGPGTRLLVL.

Note on this clone: Other DNA sequences in the same sample also yield this CDR3. The rearrangement links TRBV7-2 to TRBJ1-2, with 11 bases aligning to TRBD1. From germline, CDR1 is SGHTA and CDR2 FQGNSA. V was clipped by 5 bases and J by 7 bases; unmatched bases: 6. The CDR3 covers 14 residues. The CDR3 nucleotides read TGTGCCAGCAGCCTCGGACAGGGGGCGGGTGGCTACACCTTC. It encodes CASSLGQGAGGYTF.

In its sample, this clone was seen a few times. The chain combines TRBV30 with TRBJ1-3; perhaps TRBD1 as D (5 bases). The CDR3 is 14 amino acids. Germline V lookup: CDR1 GTSNPN, CDR2 SVGIG (reference sequence). Trimming removed 7 bases at V and 0 bases at J, with 13 bases between. This CDR3 reads CAYTQGFSGNTIYF. The CDR3 region has the DNA TGTGCCTACACCCAGGGATTCTCTGGAAACACCATATATTTT.

This chain links TRBV5-1 with TRBJ2-3; D is unresolved. CDR3 size: 14 residues. V shed 4 bases and J shed 4 bases, with 13 bases lying between them. The germline CDR1 and CDR2 sequences are SGHRS and YFSETQ. CDR3 nucleotides: TGCGCCAGCAGCCCCGGGCATGCGGCAGATACGCAGTATTTT. It codes for CASSPGHAADTQYF.

This clone occurred a few times. CDR3 sequence reads: CASSYSGPEETQYF. DNA of the CDR3: TGTGCCAGCAGTTATTCGGGCCCTGAGGAGACCCAGTACTTC. This chain uses TRBV6-5 with TRBJ2-5, with D uncertain. V lost 3 bases to trimming and J lost 5 bases, with 13 bases between them. Germline CDR1 is MNHEY and CDR2 is SVGAGI. This CDR3 contains 14 residues.

This clone was observed a few times. This rearrangement joins TRBV11-3 to TRBJ2-5, with 7 bases identical to TRBD2. This CDR3 region has 13 residues. Trimming took 3 bases from V and 2 from J; bases not matched to a gene: 0. Looked up from germline, CDR1 is SGHNT and CDR2 is YENEEA. CDR3 DNA sequence: TGTGCCAGCAGCTTGGGACTACAAGAGACCCAGTACTTC. Translation gives CASSLGLQETQYF. Variable domain in full (rest from reference TRBV11-3 and TRBJ2-5): EAGVVQSPRYKIIEKKQPVAFWCNPISGHNTLYWYLQNLGQGPELLIRYENEEAVDDSQLPKDRFSAERLKGVDSTLKIQPAELGDSAVYLCASSLGLQETQYFGPGTRLLVL.

Many counts were recorded for this clone. The CDR3 DNA is TGTGCCAGCAGTGAGCGGAGCGGCAATCAGCCCCAGCATTTT. Its translation is CASSERSGNQPQHF. J is TRBJ1-5 and V is TRBV2, with D hard to call. The CDR3 extends over 14 amino acids. Germline V gene data show CDR1 as SNHLY and CDR2 as FYNNEI. V lost 3 bases and J 2 bases, leaving 8 bases between the germline ends.